The rows below give T cell receptor beta chains drawn from one sample of a study of Ad26.COV2.S vaccination and SARS-CoV-2 variants. Method: immunoSEQ multiplex PCR; TCRdb's copy keeps in-frame clones and lacks some. The sample contains roughly 420,000 clones, roughly nine tenths of which appear only once. The specimen was peripheral blood, collected in a trial of Ad26.COV2.S vaccine versus placebo. The receptors stem from a person between 18 and 60 years old who received the Ad26.COV2.S COVID-19 vaccine or a placebo. CDR3s include the opening cysteine and the closing phenylalanine or tryptophan. Each record gives: D gene, J gene, V gene, clone size, CDR3 DNA, CDR3 protein. D genes are given only for firm matches. Expanded clones are given a class, and other clones once, few, many or no size at all.

>.|TRBJ1-1|TRBV19|.
TGTGCCAGTAGTATGGGAGCCTACCTGGATGCCACTGAAGCTTTCTTT
CASSMGAYLDATEAFF
>.|TRBJ1-1|TRBV12-3/TRBV12-4|.
TGTGCCAGCAGTTACAGGCGTGGAGCTTTCTTT
CASSYRRGAFF
>.|TRBJ2-5|TRBV5-1|.
TGCGCCAGCAGCGAAGTCCCCCAAGAGACCCAGTACTTC
CASSEVPQETQYF
>TRBD2|TRBJ2-1|TRBV18|.
TGTGCCAGCTCACCAGTCTCTAGCGGGCCTTCCTACAATGAGCAGTTCTTC
CASSPVSSGPSYNEQFF
>TRBD1|TRBJ1-2|TRBV5-4|once
TGTGCCAGCAGCTCAACCTGGGACAGGGGTGGCTACACCTTC
CASSSTWDRGGYTF
>.|TRBJ2-1|TRBV7-3|.
TGTGCCAGCAGCTACATTATAAGCAATGAGCAGTTCTTC
CASSYIISNEQFF
>.|TRBJ2-3|TRBV9|.
TGTGCCAGCAGCGTAGCTTCGGACCCCCGTGACACAGATACGCAGTATTTT
CASSVASDPRDTDTQYF
>.|TRBJ1-1|TRBV5-1|.
TGCGCCAGCAGCCCAGACACCGACAATGAAGCTTTCTTT
CASSPDTDNEAFF
>.|TRBJ1-4|TRBV28|.
TGTGCCAGCAGCAGATCCGTGGCGGGTTCTAGAGAAAAACTGTTTTTT
CASSRSVAGSREKLFF
>TRBD1|TRBJ2-2|TRBV11-3|.
TGTGCCTTGGACAGGTTTAACACCGGGGAGCTGTTTTTT
CALDRFNTGELFF
>.|TRBJ2-5|TRBV2|.
TGTGCCAGCAGTGTGCGGGGCCAAGAGACCCAGTACTTC
CASSVRGQETQYF
>.|TRBJ2-3|TRBV5-6|.
TGTGCCAGCAGCTTGGGGGATACGCAGTATTTT
CASSLGDTQYF
>.|TRBJ1-1|TRBV28|.
TGTGCCAGCAGTTTAGGGGGTCTGAGGGCTTTCTTT
CASSLGGLRAFF
>.|TRBJ2-3|TRBV6-5|.
TGTGCCAGCAGTCCCTACGCCGTAAGCACAGATACGCAGTATTTT
CASSPYAVSTDTQYF
>.|TRBJ1-2|TRBV5-1|.
TGCGCCAGCAGCTTGGTGTGGGGTGGAGATGGCTACACCTTC
CASSLVWGGDGYTF
>.|TRBJ1-6|TRBV6-5|.
TGTGCCAGCAGCCGGGACGGCGATAATTCACCCCTCCACTTT
CASSRDGDNSPLHF
>.|TRBJ2-1|TRBV4-3|.
TGCGCCAGCAGCCAAGCGAACAATGAGCAGTTCTTC
CASSQANNEQFF
>.|TRBJ2-3|TRBV9|few
TGTGCCAGCAGCGTAGCTCTCGGGAAGAGGCAGTATTTT
CASSVALGKRQYF
>.|TRBJ2-1|TRBV21-1|.
TGTGCCAGCAGCAAAAGCCAGCGGGAGGGCCGGGGGGAGCAGTTCTTC
CASSKSQREGRGEQFF
>.|TRBJ2-1|TRBV7-2|.
TGTGCCAGCAGCTTAGGAGGGGGTTACAATGAGCAGTTCTTC
CASSLGGGYNEQFF
>.|TRBJ2-1|TRBV5-1|.
TGCGCCAGCAGCTTGACGTTGGGGCGTCAGTTCTTC
CASSLTLGRQFF
>.|TRBJ2-4|TRBV19|.
TGTGCCAGTAGTATAGATTTCGGGGTTAGAGCCAAAAACATTCAGTACTTC
CASSIDFGVRAKNIQYF
>.|TRBJ2-2|TRBV6-5|.
TGTGCCAGCAGTTACTACGGGAGAGGGTCCGGGGAGCTGTTTTTT
CASSYYGRGSGELFF
>.|TRBJ2-7|TRBV6-2/TRBV6-3|once
TGTGCCAGCAGTCTCCATTGGGCTGTGGGGGCCGAGCAGTACTTC
CASSLHWAVGAEQYF
>TRBD1|TRBJ2-2|TRBV6-5|.
TGTGCCAGCAGACAGGGACAGTTGAACACCGGGGAGCTGTTTTTT
CASRQGQLNTGELFF
>.|TRBJ1-6|TRBV5-1|.
TGCGCCAGCAGCTCCAGGTGGGGCAGGGACGAGCCACCCCTCCACTTT
CASSSRWGRDEPPLHF
>.|TRBJ1-1|TRBV5-6|.
TGTGCCAGCAGCTTAAGAGACAGGAGGAACACTGAAGCTTTCTTT
CASSLRDRRNTEAFF
>.|TRBJ2-1|TRBV19|.
TGTGCCAGTAGTATCGACAGGTACAACAATGAGCAGTTCTTC
CASSIDRYNNEQFF
>TRBD1|TRBJ1-5|TRBV6-2/TRBV6-3|once
TGTGCCAGCAGTTCCTGGACAGGGGACAATCAGCCCCAGCATTTT
CASSSWTGDNQPQHF
>.|TRBJ2-7|TRBV6-5|.
TGTGCCAGCAGTTCCCCAGCTACCACGGCCTACGAGCAGTACTTC
CASSSPATTAYEQYF
>TRBD1|TRBJ2-3|TRBV24-1|.
TGTGCCACCAGTGAGCCCGGGACAGGGTCTCCAGATACGCAGTATTTT
CATSEPGTGSPDTQYF
>.|TRBJ2-7|TRBV5-5|.
TGTGCCAGCAGCCCGGGGCTAGACCGCTACGAGCAGTACTTC
CASSPGLDRYEQYF
>.|TRBJ1-1|TRBV5-1|.
TGCGCCAGCACCGTTGGCGGGACGACTGAAGCTTTCTTT
CASTVGGTTEAFF
>.|TRBJ1-1|TRBV4-3|.
TGCGCCAGCAGCCAAGATCTTTGGAGAGATCCTGAAGCTTTCTTT
CASSQDLWRDPEAFF
>TRBD2|TRBJ2-1|TRBV5-4|.
TGTGCCAGCAGCCGGCACGGGGGGAGCTCCTACAATGAGCAGTTCTTC
CASSRHGGSSYNEQFF
>.|TRBJ1-2|TRBV19|.
TGTGCCAGTACCGAACCCACAGGGTTCTATGGCTACACCTTC
CASTEPTGFYGYTF
>.|TRBJ1-1|TRBV4-2|.
TGTGCCAGCAGCCAAGATGCTCAGGGGTGGGGTGACACTGAAGCTTTCTTT
CASSQDAQGWGDTEAFF
>.|TRBJ2-5|TRBV9|.
TGTGCCAGCAGCGTAGCGGGCTCGGAGACCCAGTACTTC
CASSVAGSETQYF
>.|TRBJ2-5|TRBV6-2/TRBV6-3|.
TGTGCCAGCAGTTACTCGAGAACGCTGCTAGGAGAGACCCAGTACTTC
CASSYSRTLLGETQYF
>.|TRBJ1-1|TRBV7-9|.
TGTGCCAGCAGCTTAGCGGCCACCGGGACTTGGGAGGGGACTGAAGCTTTCTTT
CASSLAATGTWEGTEAFF
>TRBD2|TRBJ2-3|TRBV5-8|.
TGTGCCAGCAGCCTGGGACTAGCGGGAGGAGGTGGCACAGATACGCAGTATTTT
CASSLGLAGGGGTDTQYF
>TRBD2|TRBJ2-3|TRBV28|.
TGTGCCAGCAGTTTAGTAGGTCGGGGGGGGGCTTCTAGCACAGATACGCAGTATTTT
CASSLVGRGGASSTDTQYF
>.|TRBJ1-2|TRBV15|few
TGTGCCACCAGCAGAGTGCGGAGTGTAAACTATGGCTACACCTTC
CATSRVRSVNYGYTF
>.|TRBJ1-4|TRBV4-3|once
TGCGCCAGCAGCCAAATGGCGGAAGCTAATGAAAAACTGTTTTTT
CASSQMAEANEKLFF